Presented here are 21 T cell receptor beta chains from one specimen sequenced in a study of identifying expanded T cells in peripheral blood. TCRdb's table, derived via immunoSEQ multiplex PCR, lists solely in-frame clones and lacks some. The sample contains about 100,000 clones, 70% to 90% of which appear only once. The sequenced material came from blood. The receptors stem from a person aged 18-70 years in good health.

This clone was observed at least ten times. This chain connects TRBV2 to TRBJ2-7; possibly TRBD2 for D (6 bases). Germline-derived CDR1 and CDR2 are SNHLY and FYNNEI. Between the trimmed V and J ends, which lost 7 bases and 3 bases, there was a span of 13 bases. The CDR3 covers 13 residues. In DNA form, the CDR3 reads TGTGCCAGCACGGGGGTGTTGGGCTACGAGCAGTACTTC. Protein product: CASTGVLGYEQYF.

The J gene is TRBJ2-2, the V gene TRBV5-1; possible D gene TRBD1, 5 bases. CDR1 is SGHRS and CDR2 is YFSETQ in the germline V gene. The CDR3 is made up of 13 amino acids. V lost 0 bases to trimming and J lost 5 bases, with 5 bases between them. The CDR3: CASSLAGTGELFF. CDR3 nucleotide sequence: TGCGCCAGCAGCTTGGCAGGGACCGGGGAGCTGTTTTTT.

The chain carries TRBV5-1 and TRBJ1-3; D gene unclear. The CDR3 is 12 amino acids. V lost 4 bases and J 0 bases, leaving 2 bases between the germline ends. CDR1 is SGHRS, CDR2 YFSETQ, per germline. As DNA, the CDR3 is TGCGCCAGCAGCACCTCTGGAAACACCATATATTTT. Translation: CASSTSGNTIYF.

The V and J genes are TRBV18 and TRBJ2-7; D might be TRBD1 (7 bases). The germline gives CDR1 KGHSH, CDR2 LQKENI. The CDR3 extends over 16 amino acids. Deletions cut 2 bases from V and 5 bases from J, with 19 bases between. In DNA form, the CDR3 reads TGTGCCAGCTCACCAATGGAGGGGGCGAATCTTGACGAGCAGTACTTC. This translates into CASSPMEGANLDEQYF.

This sequence joins TRBV5-1 and TRBJ2-5; no definite D call. Germline V lookup: CDR1 SGHRS, CDR2 YFSETQ. V lost 2 bases, J lost 4 bases, and 9 bases lay in between. This CDR3 spans 13 amino acids. This chain's CDR3 is CASSLSPAETQYF. Here the CDR3 DNA reads TGCGCCAGCAGCTTAAGTCCCGCAGAGACCCAGTACTTC.

The chain combines TRBV12-1 with TRBJ1-2; TRBD1 reflects the table's D call only, with no check against the DNA. TRBV12-1 is tagged as a pseudogene. CDR3 length: 12 amino acids. In DNA, the CDR3 is TGTGCCAGCAGCCGTGCAGGGTTTGGCTACACCTTC. It encodes CASSRAGFGYTF.

The chain employs TRBV7-2 and TRBJ2-1; 10 bases match TRBD1. CDR1 is SGHTA, CDR2 FQGNSA, per germline. This CDR3 region has 14 residues. The V gene end was trimmed by 5 bases and the J gene end by 3 bases; junction bases not matched to a gene: 1. CDR3 nucleotide sequence: TGTGCCAGCAGCGGGGACAGGGGCTACAATGAGCAGTTCTTC. It encodes CASSGDRGYNEQFF.

The chain recombines TRBV27 with TRBJ2-3; 7 nucleotides align to TRBD1. Germline loops: CDR1 MNHEY, CDR2 SMNVEV (reference sequence). Unmatched junction bases numbered 10, after V lost 2 bases and J lost 2 bases. This CDR3 region has 17 residues. CDR3 DNA sequence: TGTGCCAGCAGTTTAATCCAGACTACAGGGGCCACAGATACGCAGTATTTT. It is translated as CASSLIQTTGATDTQYF.

This clone was recorded once. The rearrangement links TRBV25-1 to TRBJ1-6; a weak D match, TRBD1 (6 bases). Germline loops: CDR1 MGHDK, CDR2 SYGVNS. V shed 4 bases and J shed 5 bases, with 9 bases lying between them. The CDR3 covers 14 residues. CDR3: CASSAGQNNSPLHF. DNA for the CDR3: TGTGCCAGCAGTGCCGGACAGAATAATTCACCCCTCCACTTT.

The V and J genes are TRBV6-1 and TRBJ1-2; TRBD1 might be the D (5 bases). Germline values: CDR1 MNHNS, CDR2 SASEGT. This CDR3 contains 13 residues. Between the trimmed V and J ends, which lost 5 bases and 8 bases, there was a span of 15 bases. In DNA form, the CDR3 reads TGTGCCAGCAGTCGGACTCAGCAGGGAGGCTACACCTTC. Translating it yields CASSRTQQGGYTF.

The chain joins TRBV18 to TRBJ1-4; 10 nucleotides align to TRBD1. The CDR3 contains 15 residues. Germline CDR1 KGHSH, CDR2 LQKENI. The trim removed 6 bases at V and 5 bases at J, leaving 6 bases unmatched. The CDR3 loop is CASSPLGQGNEKLFF. CDR3 coding DNA: TGTGCCAGCTCCCCCTTGGGACAGGGGAATGAAAAACTGTTTTTT.

V usage is TRBV6-1 and J usage is TRBJ1-2; D possibly corresponds to TRBD1 (6 bases). Germline V CDR1 and CDR2: MNHNS, SASEGT. V was cut by 7 bases and J by 0 bases, with 15 bases left in between. The length of the CDR3 is 15 residues. CDR3 in DNA: TGTGCCAGCACCAGCACAGGGCCAGCTAACTATGGCTACACCTTC. This codes for CASTSTGPANYGYTF.

This clone was detected once. This chain joins TRBV5-1 and TRBJ2-2, with TRBD1 as a possible D gene (6 bases). Trimming stripped 0 bases from V and 4 bases from J, with 7 bases between. Germline assignment: CDR1 SGHRS and CDR2 YFSETQ. This CDR3 spans 14 amino acids. The CDR3 DNA is TGCGCCAGCAGCTTGGGGACAGTCACCGGGGAGCTGTTTTTT. This translates into CASSLGTVTGELFF.

This chain joins TRBV5-6 and TRBJ1-2, with D possibly being TRBD1 (6 bases). The CDR3 length is 14 residues. Germline V gene data show CDR1 as SGHDT and CDR2 as YYEEEE. V shed 4 bases and J shed 4 bases, with 14 bases lying between them. CDR3 nucleotides: TGTGCCAGCAGCCCTAATCACAGGGCCTATGGCTACACCTTC. Encoded protein: CASSPNHRAYGYTF.

The V call is TRBV5-1, the J call TRBJ1-4; 9 nucleotides agree with TRBD1. The length of the CDR3 is 17 residues. Trimming took 3 bases from V and 0 from J; bases not matched to a gene: 6. CDR1 and CDR2 (germline): SGHRS, YFSETQ. The CDR3 loop reads CASSSGTGWATNEKLFF. The CDR3 coding sequence is TGCGCCAGCAGCTCCGGGACAGGGTGGGCAACTAATGAAAAACTGTTTTTT.

The gene calls are TRBV7-3 and TRBJ2-2; 7 nucleotides match TRBD1. Losses at the gene ends were 5 bases for V and 6 bases for J; bases not matched to a gene: 9. The CDR3 runs 15 residues. Germline lookup yields CDR1 SGHTA and CDR2 FQGTGA. The CDR3 nucleotides are TGTGCCAGCAGCCACCGTAGAGGGGGCTCCGGGGAGCTGTTTTTT. It is translated as CASSHRRGGSGELFF.

The V call is TRBV12-5, the J call TRBJ2-2; D possibly uses TRBD1 or TRBD2 (5 bases each). This CDR3 is built from 21 residues. CDR1 is LGHNT, CDR2 FRNRAP, per germline. The germline V and J ends were trimmed by 6 bases and 4 bases, with 33 bases remaining between them. The chain's CDR3 is CASGGRGNVVGLWAVTGELFF. Here the CDR3 DNA reads TGTGCTAGTGGGGGCCGGGGCAACGTCGTAGGTCTTTGGGCGGTCACCGGGGAGCTGTTTTTT.

This clone occurred once. As DNA, the CDR3 is TGTGCCAGCAGCTTAAGCAGCTACGAGCAGTACTTC. Encoded protein: CASSLSSYEQYF. The rearrangement joins TRBV5-6 to TRBJ2-7; D unresolved. The ends were cut back, 2 bases at V and 3 bases at J, with 6 bases in the middle. There are 12 residues in the CDR3. CDR1 SGHDT and CDR2 YYEEEE come from the germline V gene.

The rearrangement joins TRBV9 to TRBJ1-5, with D hard to call. The CDR3 length is 13 residues. The germline V gene encodes CDR1 SGDLS and CDR2 YYNGEE. Between the trimmed V and J ends, which lost 3 bases and 7 bases, there was a span of 11 bases. In DNA form, the CDR3 reads TGTGCCAGCAGCGAGAGGGCGGGGCAGCCCCAGCATTTT. Translating gives CASSERAGQPQHF. Drawing the rest from reference TRBV9 and TRBJ1-5, the complete variable domain is DSGVTQTPKHLITATGQRVTLRCSPRSGDLSVYWYQQSLDQGLQFLIQYYNGEERAKGNILERFSAQQFPDLHSELNLSSLELGDSALYFCASSERAGQPQHFGDGTRLSIL.

The chain recombines TRBV4-1 with TRBJ2-6; a weak D match, TRBD2 (5 bases). Germline V gene data show CDR1 as MGHRA and CDR2 as YSYEKL. This CDR3 has 14 amino acids. V lost 6 bases and J 1 base, leaving 7 bases between the germline ends. CDR3 sequence: CASSRGSGANVLTF. The DNA of the CDR3 is TGCGCCAGCAGTCGCGGGTCTGGGGCCAACGTCCTGACTTTC.

This chain links TRBV6-5 with TRBJ2-2; D is undetermined. V was cut by 5 bases and J by 6 bases, with 10 bases left in between. CDR1 is MNHEY, CDR2 SVGAGI, per germline. The CDR3 consists of 13 residues. The CDR3 reads CASSNPGAGELFF. In DNA, the CDR3 is TGTGCCAGCAGTAACCCCGGTGCCGGGGAGCTGTTTTTT.